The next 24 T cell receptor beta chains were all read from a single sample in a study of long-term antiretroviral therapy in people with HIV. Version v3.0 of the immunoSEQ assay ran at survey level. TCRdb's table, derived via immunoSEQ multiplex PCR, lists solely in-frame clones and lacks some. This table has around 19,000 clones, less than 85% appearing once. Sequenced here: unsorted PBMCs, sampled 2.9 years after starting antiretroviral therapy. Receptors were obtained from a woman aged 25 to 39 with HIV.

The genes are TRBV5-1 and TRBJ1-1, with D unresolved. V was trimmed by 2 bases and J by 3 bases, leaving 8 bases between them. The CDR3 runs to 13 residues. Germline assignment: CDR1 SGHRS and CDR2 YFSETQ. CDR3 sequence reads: CASSLRGDTEAFF. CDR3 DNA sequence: TGCGCCAGCAGCTTAAGAGGAGACACTGAAGCTTTCTTT.

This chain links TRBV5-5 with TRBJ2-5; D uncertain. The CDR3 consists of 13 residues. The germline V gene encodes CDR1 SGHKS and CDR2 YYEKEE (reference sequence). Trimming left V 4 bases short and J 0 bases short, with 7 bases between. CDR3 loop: CASSLEYQETQYF. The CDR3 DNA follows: TGTGCCAGCAGCCTTGAGTACCAAGAGACCCAGTACTTC. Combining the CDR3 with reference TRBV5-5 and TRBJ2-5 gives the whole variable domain DAGVTQSPTHLIKTRGQQVTLRCSPISGHKSVSWYQQVLGQGPQFIFQYYEKEERGRGNFPDRFSARQFPNYSSELNVNALLLGDSALYLCASSLEYQETQYFGPGTRLLVL.

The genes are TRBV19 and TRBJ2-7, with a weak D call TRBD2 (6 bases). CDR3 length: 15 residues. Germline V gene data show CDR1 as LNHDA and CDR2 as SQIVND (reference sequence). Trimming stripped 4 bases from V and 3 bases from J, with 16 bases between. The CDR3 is CASSTTLGGRYEQYF. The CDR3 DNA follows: TGTGCCAGTAGTACCACGCTCGGGGGACGCTACGAGCAGTACTTC.

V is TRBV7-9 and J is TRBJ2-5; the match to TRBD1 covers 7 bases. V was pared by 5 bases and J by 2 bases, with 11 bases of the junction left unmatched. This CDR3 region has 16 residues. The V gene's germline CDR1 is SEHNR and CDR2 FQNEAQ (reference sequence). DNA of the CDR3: TGTGCCAGCAGCACGGCGACGACAGGGCCTCAAGAGACCCAGTACTTC. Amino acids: CASSTATTGPQETQYF.

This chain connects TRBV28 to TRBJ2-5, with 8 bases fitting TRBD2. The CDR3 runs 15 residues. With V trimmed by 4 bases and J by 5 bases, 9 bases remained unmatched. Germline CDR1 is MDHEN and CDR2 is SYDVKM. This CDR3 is CASSSRGGQGETQYF. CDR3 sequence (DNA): TGTGCCAGCAGTTCTCGGGGGGGGCAGGGTGAGACCCAGTACTTC.

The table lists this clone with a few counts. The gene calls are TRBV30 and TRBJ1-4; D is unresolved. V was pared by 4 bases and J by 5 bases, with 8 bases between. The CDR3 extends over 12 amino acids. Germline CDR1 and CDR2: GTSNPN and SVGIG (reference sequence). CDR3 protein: CAWMRQNEKLFF. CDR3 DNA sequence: TGTGCCTGGATGCGGCAGAATGAAAAACTGTTTTTT.

The CDR3: CASSDRQGQNIQYF. DNA for the CDR3: TGTGCCAGCAGCGACCGACAGGGTCAAAACATTCAGTACTTC. The V call is TRBV11-2, the J call TRBJ2-4, with TRBD1 matching over 7 bases. In germline, CDR1 is SGHAT, CDR2 FQNNGV. The CDR3 loop spans 14 amino acids. Trimming took 5 bases from V and 5 from J; bases not matched to a gene: 6.

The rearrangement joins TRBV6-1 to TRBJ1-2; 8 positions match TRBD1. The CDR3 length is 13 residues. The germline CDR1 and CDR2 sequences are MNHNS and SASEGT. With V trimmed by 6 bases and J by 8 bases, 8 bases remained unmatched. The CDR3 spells CASRKTGESGYTF. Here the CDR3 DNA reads TGTGCCAGCAGAAAGACAGGGGAGAGCGGCTACACCTTC.

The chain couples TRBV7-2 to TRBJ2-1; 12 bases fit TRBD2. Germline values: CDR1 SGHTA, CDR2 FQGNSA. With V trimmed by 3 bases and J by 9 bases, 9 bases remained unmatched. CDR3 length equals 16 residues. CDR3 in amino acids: CASSFALAGGSGEQFF. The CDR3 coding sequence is TGTGCCAGCAGCTTCGCACTAGCGGGGGGATCAGGTGAGCAGTTCTTC.

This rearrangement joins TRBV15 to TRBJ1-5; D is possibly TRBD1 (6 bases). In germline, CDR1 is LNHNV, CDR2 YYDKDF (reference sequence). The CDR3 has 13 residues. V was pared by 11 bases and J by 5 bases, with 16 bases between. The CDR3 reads CASKGGGDQPQHF. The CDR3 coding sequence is TGTGCCTCAAAAGGGGGAGGCGATCAGCCCCAGCATTTT.

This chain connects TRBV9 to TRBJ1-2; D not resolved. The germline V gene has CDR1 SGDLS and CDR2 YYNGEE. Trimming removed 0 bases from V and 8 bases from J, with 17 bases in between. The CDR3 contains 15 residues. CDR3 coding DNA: TGTGCCAGCAGCGTAGATTTCGGGTGGGCGAGCGGCTACACCTTC. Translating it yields CASSVDFGWASGYTF.

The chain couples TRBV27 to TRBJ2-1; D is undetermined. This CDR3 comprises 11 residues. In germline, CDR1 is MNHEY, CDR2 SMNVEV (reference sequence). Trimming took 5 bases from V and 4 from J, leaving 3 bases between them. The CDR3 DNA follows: TGTGCCAGCAGTGCTTACAATGAGCAGTTCTTC. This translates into CASSAYNEQFF.

The CDR3 coding sequence is TGTGCCAGCACTAAAGACCCGGGACTGAGATATGGCTACACCTTC. It is translated as CASTKDPGLRYGYTF. The gene calls are TRBV27 and TRBJ1-2, with D possibly matching TRBD1 (5 bases). Trimming took off 7 bases at V and 5 bases at J, with 20 bases between the two ends. CDR3 length equals 15 residues. Per germline, CDR1 MNHEY and CDR2 SMNVEV (reference sequence).

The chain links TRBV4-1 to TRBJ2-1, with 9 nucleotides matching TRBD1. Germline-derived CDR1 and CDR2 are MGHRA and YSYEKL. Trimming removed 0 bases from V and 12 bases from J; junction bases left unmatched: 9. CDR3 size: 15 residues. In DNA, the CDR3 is TGCGCCAGCAGCCAAGATCGGGACAGGGCCAGGGGGCAGTTCTTC. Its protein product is CASSQDRDRARGQFF.

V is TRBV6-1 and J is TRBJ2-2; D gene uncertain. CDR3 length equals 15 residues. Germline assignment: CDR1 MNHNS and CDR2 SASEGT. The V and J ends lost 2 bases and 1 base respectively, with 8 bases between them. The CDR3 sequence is CASSESDRNTGELFF. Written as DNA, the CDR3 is TGTGCCAGCAGTGAATCGGATAGGAACACCGGGGAGCTGTTTTTT.

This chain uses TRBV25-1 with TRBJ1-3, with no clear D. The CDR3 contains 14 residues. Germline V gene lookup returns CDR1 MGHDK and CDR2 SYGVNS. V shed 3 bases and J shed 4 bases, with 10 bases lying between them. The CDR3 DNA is TGTGCCAGCAGTGAGAGGGATACGGGAAACACCATATATTTT. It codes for CASSERDTGNTIYF.

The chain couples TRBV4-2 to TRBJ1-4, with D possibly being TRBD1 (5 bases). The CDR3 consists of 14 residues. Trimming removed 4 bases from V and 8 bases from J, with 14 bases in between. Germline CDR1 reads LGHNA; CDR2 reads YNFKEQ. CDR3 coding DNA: TGTGCCAGCAGCCCCCCCGGGGCAGTCGAAAAACTGTTTTTT. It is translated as CASSPPGAVEKLFF.

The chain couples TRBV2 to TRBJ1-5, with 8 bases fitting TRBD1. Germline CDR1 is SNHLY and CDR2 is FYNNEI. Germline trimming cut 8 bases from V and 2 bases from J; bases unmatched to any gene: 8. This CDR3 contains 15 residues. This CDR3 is CASGGDRNGNQPQHF. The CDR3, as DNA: TGTGCCAGCGGGGGGGACAGGAATGGCAATCAGCCCCAGCATTTT.

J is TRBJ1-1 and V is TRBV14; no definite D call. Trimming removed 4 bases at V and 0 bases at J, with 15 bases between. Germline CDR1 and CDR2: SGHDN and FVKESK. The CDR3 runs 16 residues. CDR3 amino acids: CASSPGLTIMNTEAFF. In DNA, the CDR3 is TGTGCCAGCAGCCCGGGCTTGACAATAATGAACACTGAAGCTTTCTTT.

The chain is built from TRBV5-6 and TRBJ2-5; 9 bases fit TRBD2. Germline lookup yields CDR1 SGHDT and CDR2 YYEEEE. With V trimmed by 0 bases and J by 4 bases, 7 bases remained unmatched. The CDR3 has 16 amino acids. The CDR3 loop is CASSLASGGRGETQYF. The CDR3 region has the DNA TGTGCCAGCAGCTTGGCGAGCGGGGGGCGAGGAGAGACCCAGTACTTC.

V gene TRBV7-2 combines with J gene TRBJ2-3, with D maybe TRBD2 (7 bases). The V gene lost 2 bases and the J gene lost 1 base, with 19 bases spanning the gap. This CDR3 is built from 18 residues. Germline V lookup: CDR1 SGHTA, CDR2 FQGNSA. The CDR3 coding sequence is TGTGCCAGCAGCTTAAGCTTCGCGGGGGCCGCGGGCACAGATACGCAGTATTTT. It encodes CASSLSFAGAAGTDTQYF. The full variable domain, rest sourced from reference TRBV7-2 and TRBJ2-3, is GAGVSQSPSNKVTEKGKDVELRCDPISGHTALYWYRQSLGQGLEFLIYFQGNSAPDKSGLPSDRFSAERTGGSVSTLTIQRTQQEDSAVYLCASSLSFAGAAGTDTQYFGPGTRLTVL.

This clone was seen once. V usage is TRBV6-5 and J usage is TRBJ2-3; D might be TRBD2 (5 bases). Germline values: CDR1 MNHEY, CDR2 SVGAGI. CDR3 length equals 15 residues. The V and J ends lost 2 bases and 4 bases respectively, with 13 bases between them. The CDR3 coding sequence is TGTGCCAGCAGTTACATCCCGGGATCCGCAGATACGCAGTATTTT. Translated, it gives CASSYIPGSADTQYF.

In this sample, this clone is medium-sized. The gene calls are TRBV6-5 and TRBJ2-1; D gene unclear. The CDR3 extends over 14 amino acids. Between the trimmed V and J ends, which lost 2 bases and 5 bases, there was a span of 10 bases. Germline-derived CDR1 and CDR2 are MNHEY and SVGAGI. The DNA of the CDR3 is TGTGCCAGCAGTTACGCCGCCGGCCACAATGAGCAGTTCTTC. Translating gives CASSYAAGHNEQFF.

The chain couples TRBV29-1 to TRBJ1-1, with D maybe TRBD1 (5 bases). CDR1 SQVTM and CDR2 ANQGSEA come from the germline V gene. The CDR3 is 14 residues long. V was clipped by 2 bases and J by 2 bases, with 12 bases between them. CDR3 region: CSVERQLTNTEAFF. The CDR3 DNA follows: TGCAGCGTTGAACGACAGTTGACAAACACTGAAGCTTTCTTT.